The subject of this entry is one TCR beta chain. This sample is part of a study of early T cells in non-severe SARS-CoV-2 infection. For the study at large: Sequencing input comprised bulk RNA from unsorted whole blood; chain pairing was not available.

Individual cDNA molecules received unique molecular identifiers. TCRdb ran MiXCR on the 5' RACE reads and lists one entry per CDR3 protein. The sample has tens of thousands of distinct CDR3 sequences, over 12% seen once. Sequences were derived from whole blood, sampled at baseline. This TCR was sampled from an adult who was a healthcare worker with PCR-confirmed SARS-CoV-2 infection or an uninfected control (not recorded which).

The CDR3 bases are TGTGCCAGCAGCCACCGTATCTCCTACGAGCAGTACTTC. Encoded protein: CASSHRISYEQYF. This chain links TRBV14 with TRBJ2-7; D gene uncertain. Germline V gene lookup returns CDR1 SGHDN and CDR2 FVKESK. The CDR3 is made up of 13 amino acids. V shed 3 bases and J shed 0 bases, with 6 bases lying between them.